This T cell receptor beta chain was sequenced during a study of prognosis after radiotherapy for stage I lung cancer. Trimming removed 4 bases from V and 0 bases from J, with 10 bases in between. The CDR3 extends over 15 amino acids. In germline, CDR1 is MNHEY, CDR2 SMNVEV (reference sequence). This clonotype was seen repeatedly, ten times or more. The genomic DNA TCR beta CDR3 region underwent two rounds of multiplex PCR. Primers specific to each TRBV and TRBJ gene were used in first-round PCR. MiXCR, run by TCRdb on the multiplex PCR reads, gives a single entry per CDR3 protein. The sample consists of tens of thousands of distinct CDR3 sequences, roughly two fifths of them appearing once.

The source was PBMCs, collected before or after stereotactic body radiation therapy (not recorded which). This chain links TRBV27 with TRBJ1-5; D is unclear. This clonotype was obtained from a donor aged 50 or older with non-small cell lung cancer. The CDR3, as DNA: TGTGCCAGCAGTTCCGAGGGAAATAGCAATCAGCCCCAGCATTTT. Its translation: CASSSEGNSNQPQHF.